This TCR beta chain stems from a study of CD8 T cells in Susac syndrome. Germline assignment: CDR1 SGHRS and CDR2 YFSETQ. CDR3 size: 15 residues. V lost 1 base and J lost 1; bases outside the gene matches: 1. With random hexamers, roughly 0.5 to 1 ug RNA was reverse transcribed. TCRdb re-called the immunoSEQ multiplex PCR reads with MiXCR, one entry per CDR3 protein. The sample includes 170,000 or so distinct CDR3 sequences, 95% of them seen just once. Sequencing of TCR beta was carried out in blood CD8+ and CD4+ T cells. The receptor comes from a human donor with multiple sclerosis. Material: CD8+ T cells from PBMCs. This sequence joins TRBV5-1 and TRBJ2-1; TRBD1 matches 8 bases. The CDR3 region has the DNA TGCGCCAGCAGCTTGCGGGACAGGTCCTACAATGAGCAGTTCTTC. Protein sequence: CASSLRDRSYNEQFF. The entire variable domain, with the rest obtained from reference TRBV5-1 and TRBJ2-1, is as follows: KAGVTQTPRYLIKTRGQQVTLSCSPISGHRSVSWYQQTPGQGLQFLFEYFSETQRNKGNFPGRFSGRQFSNSRSEMNVSTLELGDSALYLCASSLRDRSYNEQFFGPGTRLTVL.